This T cell receptor (beta chain) is drawn from a study of blood T cell repertoires in COVID-19 (dated by TCRdb to 2018 to 2020). Background for the entire study: The collaborator samples originated in the United States, Italy and Spain and spanned the acute and convalescent phases of COVID-19. Samples came from the ongoing ImmuneRACE study (first 160 participants) plus 1,254 subjects from 6 global collaborators. Nearly every sample came with metadata listing a de-identified subject ID, COVID-19 status, age in years and sex. The repertoires were released in a freely available public database intended as a resource for research on the immune response to SARS-CoV-2. The dataset comprised deeply sampled blood TCRbeta repertoires from subjects exposed to, actively infected with, or recovered from COVID-19. Where available, HLA class I and class II types were taken from metadata supplied by the sample provider and were not determined by assay-based typing. The material from the prospective study consisted of cDNA or gDNA derived from T cells, B-cell-depleted T cells, or PBMCs. General study outcomes and caveats: How much clinical and demographic metadata was included differed by source and by participant, and the metadata was provided uncurated.

The CDR3 starts with the cysteine, ends with the phenylalanine, and has 14 residues. Solely the CDR3 DNA is kept, with 42 bases framed from the first base. V is shortened by 3 bases, J by 8 bases, and the region joining them spans 13 bases. The germline V gene (reference sequence) gives CDR1 as MNHEY and CDR2 as SMNVEV. Of note for this clone: The antigen it binds to is not known. Base-call qualities are not available, and no considerably larger clone is one nucleotide away.

TCRbeta CDR3 regions were amplified from genomic DNA by means of the immunoSEQ Assay, a bias-controlled multiplex PCR. The original methods were these. Within the assay, amplification of reference gene primers was used to estimate how many nucleated cells each sample contained. To quantify the absolute abundance of each unique TCRbeta CDR3 rearrangement, sequence reads were collapsed and filtered. For each sample, productive Simpson clonality was calculated as the square root of Simpson's diversity index over productive rearrangements. The table was pulled from immuneACCESS by TCRdb, which kept in-frame rearrangements only. Such tables lose some clones; where checked, under half of the loss comes from unresolved V genes, and the rest has no known cause. The V and J calls and clone size were taken over from that table, and D and trimming were inferred from the DNA. The sample includes 300,000 to 400,000 clones, with approximately 91% observed a single time. Of the sample, about 7.3% is held by the ten largest clones.

In Seattle, one collaborating source enrolled patients while the infection was active and tracked those patients longitudinally over the course of disease. Collaborating institutions collected whole blood in K2EDTA tubes following their own protocols. Collaborator samples were shipped for TCRbeta analysis as frozen whole blood, isolated PBMCs, or DNA extracted from either sample type. The sequencing sample was made of peripheral blood. The source of this sequence is a woman aged 65 to 85 with COVID-19, enrolled during active disease. Recombination connected TRBV27 to TRBJ1-4; TRBD1 is perhaps the D gene, given 5 matching bases. In nucleotide form, the sequence is TGTGCCAGCAGTTTTACCAGGGATCAGGAAAAACTGTTTTTT. Its protein product is CASSFTRDQEKLFF.